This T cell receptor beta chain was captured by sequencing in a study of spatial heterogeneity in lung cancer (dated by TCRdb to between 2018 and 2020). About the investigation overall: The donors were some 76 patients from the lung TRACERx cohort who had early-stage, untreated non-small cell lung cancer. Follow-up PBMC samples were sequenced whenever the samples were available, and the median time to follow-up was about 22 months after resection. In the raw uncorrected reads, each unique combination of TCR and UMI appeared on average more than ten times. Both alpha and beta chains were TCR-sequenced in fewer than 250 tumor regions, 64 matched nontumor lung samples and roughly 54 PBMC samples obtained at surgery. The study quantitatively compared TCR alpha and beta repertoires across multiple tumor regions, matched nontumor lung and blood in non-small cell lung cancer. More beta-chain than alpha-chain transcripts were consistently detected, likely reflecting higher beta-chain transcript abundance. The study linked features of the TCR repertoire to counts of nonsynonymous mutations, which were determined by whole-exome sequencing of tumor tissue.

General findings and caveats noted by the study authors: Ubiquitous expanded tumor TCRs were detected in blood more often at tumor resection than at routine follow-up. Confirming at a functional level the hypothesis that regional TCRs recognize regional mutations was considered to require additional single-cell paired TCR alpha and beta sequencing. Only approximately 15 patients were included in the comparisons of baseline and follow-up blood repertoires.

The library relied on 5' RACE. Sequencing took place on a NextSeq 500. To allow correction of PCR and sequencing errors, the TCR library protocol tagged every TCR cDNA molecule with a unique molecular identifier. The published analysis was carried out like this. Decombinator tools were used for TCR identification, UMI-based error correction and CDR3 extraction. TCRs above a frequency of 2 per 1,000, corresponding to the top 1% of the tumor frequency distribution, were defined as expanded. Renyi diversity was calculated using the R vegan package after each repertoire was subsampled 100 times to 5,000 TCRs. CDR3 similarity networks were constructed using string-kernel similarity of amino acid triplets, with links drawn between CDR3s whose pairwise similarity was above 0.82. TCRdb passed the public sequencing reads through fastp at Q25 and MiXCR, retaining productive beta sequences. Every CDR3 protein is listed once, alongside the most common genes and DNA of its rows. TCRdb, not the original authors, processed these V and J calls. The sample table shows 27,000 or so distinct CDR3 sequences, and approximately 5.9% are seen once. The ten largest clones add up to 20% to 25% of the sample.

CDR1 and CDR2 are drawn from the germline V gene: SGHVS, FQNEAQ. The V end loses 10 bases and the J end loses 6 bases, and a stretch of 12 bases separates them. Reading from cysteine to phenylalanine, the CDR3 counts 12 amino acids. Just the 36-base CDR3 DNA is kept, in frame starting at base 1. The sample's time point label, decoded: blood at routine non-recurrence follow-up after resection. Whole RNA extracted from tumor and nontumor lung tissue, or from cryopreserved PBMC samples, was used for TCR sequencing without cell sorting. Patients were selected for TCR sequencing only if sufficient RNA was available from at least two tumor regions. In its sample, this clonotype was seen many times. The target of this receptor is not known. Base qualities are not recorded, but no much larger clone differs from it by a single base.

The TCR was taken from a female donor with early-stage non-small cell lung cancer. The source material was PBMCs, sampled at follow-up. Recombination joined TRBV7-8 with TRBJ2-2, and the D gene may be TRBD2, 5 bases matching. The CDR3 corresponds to CATRGLAGELFF. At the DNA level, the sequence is TGTGCCACCCGAGGACTGGCCGGGGAGCTGTTTTTT.